The 5 T cell receptor beta chains below all came from one sample that was sequenced in a study of CD8 T cells in Susac syndrome. Reverse transcription of about 0.5 to 1 ug RNA was carried out with random hexamers. Each CDR3 protein gets one entry after TCRdb re-called the immunoSEQ multiplex PCR reads with MiXCR. The table records about 440,000 distinct CDR3 sequences, approximately 85% of them present only once. The sequenced sample consisted of CD8+ T cells from PBMCs. These receptors were obtained from a human donor with multiple sclerosis.

The chain is built from TRBV18 and TRBJ2-1, with 7 positions matching TRBD1. Germline V CDR1 and CDR2: KGHSH, LQKENI. Losses at the gene ends were 2 bases for V and 6 bases for J; bases not matched to a gene: 7. The CDR3 is made up of 15 amino acids. The CDR3 DNA sequence: TGTGCCAGCTCACCAAGGACAGGTCAGACCAATGAGCAGTTCTTC. Translation: CASSPRTGQTNEQFF.

This chain links TRBV29-1 with TRBJ2-5; 8 bases line up with TRBD2. Germline CDR1 is SQVTM and CDR2 is ANQGSEA. The CDR3 length is 12 residues. V shed 6 bases, J shed 7 bases, and the junction held 7 bases outside the gene matches. The CDR3 loop is CSVMTSEGTQYF. The CDR3 DNA follows: TGCAGCGTCATGACTAGCGAGGGGACCCAGTACTTC.

V and J are TRBV12-3 or TRBV12-4 and TRBJ2-3; no reliable D call. This CDR3 comprises 14 residues. Trimming removed 3 bases from V and 6 bases from J, with 13 bases in between. The CDR3 spells CASSFSDSYDTQYF. DNA for the CDR3: TGTGCCAGCAGTTTTTCCGACTCCTACGATACGCAGTATTTT.

This chain uses TRBV9 with TRBJ2-7; 8 nucleotides line up with TRBD1. Per the germline V gene, CDR1 is SGDLS and CDR2 is YYNGEE. V lost 2 bases and J lost 7; bases outside the gene matches: 8. This CDR3 comprises 14 residues. The CDR3 is CASSVRQGADEQYF. For the CDR3, the DNA is TGTGCCAGCAGCGTTCGCCAGGGGGCTGATGAGCAGTACTTC.

The chain employs TRBV7-2 and TRBJ2-3; D is undetermined. Germline assignment: CDR1 SGHTA and CDR2 FQGNSA. Trimming pared 1 base from V and 2 bases from J, leaving 7 bases between. The length of the CDR3 is 14 residues. CDR3 DNA: TGTGCCAGCAGCTTAGATTCTCACACAGATACGCAGTATTTT. Amino acids: CASSLDSHTDTQYF. The whole variable domain, filled in from reference TRBV7-2 and TRBJ2-3, reads GAGVSQSPSNKVTEKGKDVELRCDPISGHTALYWYRQSLGQGLEFLIYFQGNSAPDKSGLPSDRFSAERTGGSVSTLTIQRTQQEDSAVYLCASSLDSHTDTQYFGPGTRLTVL.